This TCR beta chain appears in the sequencing data of a study of response to subunit inactivated influenza vaccine. General observations from the study: Authors suggested that a seasonal influenza vaccination recruits few new T cells each time.

TCRdb re-called the RT-PCR reads with MiXCR, one entry per CDR3 protein. This sample carries approximately 250,000 distinct CDR3 sequences, 10% to 15% of them seen once, and the ten largest clones take about 8%. This CDR3 is 13 amino acids long. Trimming took 5 bases from V and 9 from J, leaving 14 bases between them. Germline values: CDR1 SGHNT, CDR2 YENEEA. This clonotype has just a few counts. Its antigen is currently unknown. This chain links TRBV11-3 with TRBJ2-1, with D possibly matching TRBD2 (5 bases). This clonotype was sampled from a man aged 50-59 years who received an inactivated influenza vaccine. Here the sequenced sample was non-naive T cells sorted from PBMCs, taken less than 15 days before vaccination. CDR3 nucleotides: TGTGCCAGCAGCCTGCCCGAGGGTCCTGAGCAGTTCTTC. Its protein product is CASSLPEGPEQFF.